This record looks at one T cell receptor (beta chain) sequence and its context. What it recognizes is unknown. The data belong to a study of T cell repertoires and HLA-DP antigens. Across the study: One stimulator alloantigen differed from self by one groove amino acid; the other by ten.

Only in-frame clones appear in the TCRdb table, and some are missing; sequencing was by immunoSEQ multiplex PCR. Altogether about 89,000 clones are present, more than 75% being singletons, with the ten largest covering about 1.7%. Germline V lookup: CDR1 SQVTM, CDR2 ANQGSEA. Trimming left V 8 bases short and J 2 bases short, with 15 bases between. The CDR3 loop spans 13 amino acids. This TCR was sampled from a man aged 50 to 60 in good health and CMV-seronegative. Sequenced material: CD4+ T cells from PBMCs. The chain recombines TRBV29-1 with TRBJ1-2; D is unresolved. This CDR3 is CSSRAGRNYGYTF. The CDR3 bases are TGCAGCTCCCGCGCCGGGCGGAACTATGGCTACACCTTC.